One T cell receptor beta chain is described in this entry. Antigen unknown. Some clones are missing from TCRdb's copy, which holds only in-frame ones; the method was immunoSEQ multiplex PCR. The sample contains a few million clones, about 92% of which appear only once. The data stem from a study of shared clonotypes between healthy human individuals. The study, taken as a whole, reports: Naive CD4 clonotypes were shared across a handful of donors at 5% to 6%. Non-shared clonotypes showed lower generation probabilities than clonotypes common to all four donors.

The CDR3 totals 14 residues. Germline V gene sequence: CDR1 LGHNA, CDR2 YSLEER. Trimming shortened V by 0 bases and J by 2 bases, and 6 bases separated the two germline ends. Both subsets, CD45RA+ naive and CD45RA-negative memory, were split from the CD4+ cells. The rearrangement uses TRBV4-3 and TRBJ2-3, with D unresolved. Input material: naive CD4+ T cells from PBMCs. Subset meaning: CD45RA+ positively selected. This receptor was taken from a man younger than 35 in good health. Some clones in this sample may be carry-over from other donors' samples. The CDR3 is CASSQDIPTDTQYF. The CDR3 coding sequence is TGCGCCAGCAGCCAAGATATCCCCACAGATACGCAGTATTTT.